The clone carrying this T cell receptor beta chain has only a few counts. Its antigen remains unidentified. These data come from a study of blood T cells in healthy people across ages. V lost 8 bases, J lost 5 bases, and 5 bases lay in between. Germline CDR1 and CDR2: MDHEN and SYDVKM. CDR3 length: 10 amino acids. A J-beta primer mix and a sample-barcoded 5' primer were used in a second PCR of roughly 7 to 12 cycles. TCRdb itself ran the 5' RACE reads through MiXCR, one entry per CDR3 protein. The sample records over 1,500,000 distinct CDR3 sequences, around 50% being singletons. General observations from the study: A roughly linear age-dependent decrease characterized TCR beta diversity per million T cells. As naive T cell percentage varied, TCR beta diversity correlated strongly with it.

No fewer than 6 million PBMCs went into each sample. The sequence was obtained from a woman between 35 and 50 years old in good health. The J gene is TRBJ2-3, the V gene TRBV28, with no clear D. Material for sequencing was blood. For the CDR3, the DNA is TGTGCCAGCTTCAGAGATACGCAGTATTTT. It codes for CASFRDTQYF.